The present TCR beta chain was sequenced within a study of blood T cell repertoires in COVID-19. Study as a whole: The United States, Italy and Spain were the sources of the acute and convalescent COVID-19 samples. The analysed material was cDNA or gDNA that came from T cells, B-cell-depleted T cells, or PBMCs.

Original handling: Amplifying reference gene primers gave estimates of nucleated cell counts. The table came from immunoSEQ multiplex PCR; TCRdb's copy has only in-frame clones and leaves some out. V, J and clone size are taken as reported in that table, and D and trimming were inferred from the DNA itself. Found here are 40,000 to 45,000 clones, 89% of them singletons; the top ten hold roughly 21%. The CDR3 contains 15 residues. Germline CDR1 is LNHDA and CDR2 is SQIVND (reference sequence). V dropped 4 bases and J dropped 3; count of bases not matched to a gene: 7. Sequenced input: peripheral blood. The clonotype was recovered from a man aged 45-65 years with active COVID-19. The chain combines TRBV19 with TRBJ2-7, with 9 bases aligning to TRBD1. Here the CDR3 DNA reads TGTGCCAGTAGTAAAGGACAGGGGAGCTTCTACGAGCAGTACTTC. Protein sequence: CASSKGQGSFYEQYF.